This T cell receptor (beta chain) was identified in a study of blood T cell repertoires in COVID-19. Study in general: The origin of the acute and convalescent COVID-19 samples was the United States, Italy and Spain.

Participants reported their clinical history, and cohort assignment relied on those reports. This clone showed up just once. Per the study methods: Amplification from reference gene primers served as the basis for estimated nucleated cell counts. Clones were read by immunoSEQ multiplex PCR, and TCRdb kept only the in-frame ones, dropping some. That table furnishes V, J and clone size, whereas the DNA furnished D and trimming. The table records more than 200,000 clones, 87% of them present only once. This receptor was identified in a woman between 25 and 40 years old with acute COVID-19. The sequenced material came from PBMCs or T cells enriched from blood (not recorded which).

For the CDR3, the DNA is TGTGCCAGCAGCTTAGCGCCGGGATCGTTAGGGCAGCCCCAGCATTTT. Its protein product is CASSLAPGSLGQPQHF. This chain uses TRBV7-6 with TRBJ1-5; D unresolved. This CDR3 is built from 16 residues. CDR1 and CDR2 (germline): SGHVS, FNYEAQ. V was shortened by 0 bases and J by 7 bases, with 16 bases between the two germline ends.